These T cell receptor beta chains were read from a single sample in a study of blood T cell repertoires in COVID-19. Profiled with immunoSEQ multiplex PCR; TCRdb holds only in-frame clones, not every one. Of 200,000 to 250,000 clones in the sample, over 65% were seen once. The sample taken for sequencing was PBMCs or T cells enriched from blood (not recorded which). These receptor sequences come from a woman aged 55-70 years who had recovered from COVID-19. The conserved cysteine and the conserved F or W are not part of the CDR3 here.

TRBJ2-1 | TRBV7-8 | ASSRGQGNEQF
TRBJ2-1 | TRBV10-3 | AISKSGLSSSYNEQF
TRBJ1-6 | TRBV4-1 | ASRRQGGPSSYNSPLH
TRBJ2-5 | TRBV5-1 | ASSSGQGQETQY
TRBJ2-1 | TRBV6-4 | ASSEGGGRSYNEQF
TRBJ1-2 | TRBV12-3/TRBV12-4 | ASSLNRRRYT
TRBJ2-2 | TRBV14 | ASSPQWGHRRGTGELF
TRBJ2-7 | TRBV12-5 | ASAGLASYEQY
TRBJ1-2 | TRBV5-4 | ASSPPLGDGYT
TRBJ1-4 | TRBV4-1 | ASSQDPQGVTAEKLF
TRBJ1-2 | TRBV27 | ASRRGQGARGYT
TRBJ2-2 | TRBV29-1 | SAGQGTGELF
TRBJ1-5 | TRBV10-3 | AIGIRGDQPQH
TRBJ1-4 | TRBV3-1/TRBV3-2 | ASSHGTGSEKLF
TRBJ2-7 | TRBV2 | ASSESRRSSYEQY
TRBJ1-1 | TRBV7-8 | ASSGTVMNTEAF
TRBJ1-2 | TRBV7-9 | ASSLGGSYGYT
TRBJ1-1 | TRBV10-3 | AISLTGPEAF
TRBJ2-1 | TRBV6-5 | ASRPSGGALEQF
TRBJ2-3 | TRBV5-1 | ASSFAGAYSTDTQY
TRBJ1-3 | TRBV11-2 | ASSLDTGPGNTIY
TRBJ1-6 | TRBV25-1 | ASSSRDIPADSPLH
TRBJ2-7 | TRBV6-5 | ASIPGTSGNEQY
TRBJ2-3 | TRBV29-1 | SVEDRPY
TRBJ2-5 | TRBV14 | ASSQETSVYQETQY
TRBJ1-1 | TRBV2 | ASRSAAGLGTEAF
TRBJ1-2 | TRBV18 | ASSPTQGAIDGYT
TRBJ2-2 | TRBV19 | ASSTIPGLAYTGELF
TRBJ2-1 | TRBV7-2 | ASSSLAGYNEQF
TRBJ1-1 | TRBV5-5 | ASSRGQGAYTEAF
TRBJ1-2 | TRBV6-5 | ASSYSYRPSPGYT
TRBJ2-3 | TRBV19 | ASSMGSSGDTQY
TRBJ2-1 | TRBV3-1/TRBV3-2 | ASSQIWTPNEQF
TRBJ1-1 | TRBV21-1 | ASSKEKGLNTEAF
TRBJ2-1 | TRBV7-8 | ASSELAGVNNEQF
TRBJ1-6 | TRBV2 | ASGFRQGVNSPLH
TRBJ2-5 | TRBV6-6 | ASSYLATRGSQTQY